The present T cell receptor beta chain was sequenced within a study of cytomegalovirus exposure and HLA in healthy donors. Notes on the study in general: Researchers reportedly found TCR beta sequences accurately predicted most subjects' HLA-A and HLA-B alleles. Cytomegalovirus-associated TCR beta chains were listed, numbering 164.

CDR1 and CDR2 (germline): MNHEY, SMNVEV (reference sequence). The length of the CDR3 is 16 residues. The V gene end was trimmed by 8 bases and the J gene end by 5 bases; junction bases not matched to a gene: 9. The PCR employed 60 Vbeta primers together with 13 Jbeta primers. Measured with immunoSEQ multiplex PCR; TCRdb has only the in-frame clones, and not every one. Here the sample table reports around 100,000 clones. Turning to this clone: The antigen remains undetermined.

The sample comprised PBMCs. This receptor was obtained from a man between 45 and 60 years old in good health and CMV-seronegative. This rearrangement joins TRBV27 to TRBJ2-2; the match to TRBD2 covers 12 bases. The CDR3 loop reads CASRLLAGGLTGELFF. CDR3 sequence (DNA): TGTGCCAGCCGACTTCTAGCGGGGGGGCTTACCGGGGAGCTGTTTTTT.